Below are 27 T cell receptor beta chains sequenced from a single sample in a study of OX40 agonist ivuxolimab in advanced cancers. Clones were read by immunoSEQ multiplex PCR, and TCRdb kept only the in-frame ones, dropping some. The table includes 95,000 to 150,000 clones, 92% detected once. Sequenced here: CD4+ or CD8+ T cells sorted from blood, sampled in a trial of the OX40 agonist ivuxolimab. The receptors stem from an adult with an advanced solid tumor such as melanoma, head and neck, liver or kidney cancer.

CDR3: CASSLRGTPTEAFF. As DNA, the CDR3 is TGTGCCAGCAGTTTGAGGGGGACACCCACTGAAGCTTTCTTT. The chain employs TRBV28 and TRBJ1-1; D perhaps matches TRBD1 (6 bases). The CDR3 sequence is 14 residues long. Germline values: CDR1 MDHEN, CDR2 SYDVKM. With 3 bases removed from V and 4 bases from J, the gap between germline ends came to 12 bases.

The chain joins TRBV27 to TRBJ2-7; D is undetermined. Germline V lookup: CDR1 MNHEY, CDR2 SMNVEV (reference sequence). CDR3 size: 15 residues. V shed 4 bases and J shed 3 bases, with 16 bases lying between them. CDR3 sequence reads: CASSSAKIPRYEQYF. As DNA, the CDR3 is TGTGCCAGCAGTTCCGCCAAGATCCCTCGCTACGAGCAGTACTTC.

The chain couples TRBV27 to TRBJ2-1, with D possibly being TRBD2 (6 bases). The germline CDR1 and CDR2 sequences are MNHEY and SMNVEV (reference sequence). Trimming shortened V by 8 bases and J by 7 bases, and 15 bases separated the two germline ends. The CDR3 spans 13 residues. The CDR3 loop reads CASVSLAGNEQFF. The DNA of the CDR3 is TGTGCCAGCGTAAGTTTGGCGGGGAATGAGCAGTTCTTC.

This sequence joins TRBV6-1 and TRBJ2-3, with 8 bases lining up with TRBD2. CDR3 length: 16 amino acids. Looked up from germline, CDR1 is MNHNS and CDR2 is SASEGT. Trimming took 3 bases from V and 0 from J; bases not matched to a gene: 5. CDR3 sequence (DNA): TGTGCCAGCAGTGATTGGACTAGCCGGAGCACAGATACGCAGTATTTT. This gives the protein CASSDWTSRSTDTQYF.

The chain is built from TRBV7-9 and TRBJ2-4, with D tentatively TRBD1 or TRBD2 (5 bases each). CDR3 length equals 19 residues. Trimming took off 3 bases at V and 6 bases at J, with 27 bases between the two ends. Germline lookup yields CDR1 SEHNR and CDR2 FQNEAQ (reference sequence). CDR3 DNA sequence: TGTGCCAGCAGCTTGTTAACCGGATATCCGGCTAGCCAGGGAAACATTCAGTACTTC. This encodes CASSLLTGYPASQGNIQYF.

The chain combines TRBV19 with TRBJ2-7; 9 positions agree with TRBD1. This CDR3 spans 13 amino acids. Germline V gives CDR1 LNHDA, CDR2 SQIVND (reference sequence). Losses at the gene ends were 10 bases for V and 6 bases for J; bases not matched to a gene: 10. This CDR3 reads CATSTGGRFEQYF. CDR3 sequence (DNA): TGTGCCACTTCGACAGGGGGGCGGTTCGAGCAGTACTTC.

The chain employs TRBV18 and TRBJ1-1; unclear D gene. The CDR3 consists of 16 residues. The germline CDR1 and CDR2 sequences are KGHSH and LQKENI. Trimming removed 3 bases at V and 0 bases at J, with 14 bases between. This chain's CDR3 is CASSPRMSLMNTEAFF. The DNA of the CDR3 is TGTGCCAGCTCACCGCGCATGTCGCTGATGAACACTGAAGCTTTCTTT.

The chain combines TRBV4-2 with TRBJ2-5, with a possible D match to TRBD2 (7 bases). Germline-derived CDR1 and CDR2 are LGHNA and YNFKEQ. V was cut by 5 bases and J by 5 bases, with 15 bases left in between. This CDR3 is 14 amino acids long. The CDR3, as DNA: TGTGCCAGCAGCGAGGGGGGGGGAAGGGAGACCCAGTACTTC. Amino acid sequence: CASSEGGGRETQYF.

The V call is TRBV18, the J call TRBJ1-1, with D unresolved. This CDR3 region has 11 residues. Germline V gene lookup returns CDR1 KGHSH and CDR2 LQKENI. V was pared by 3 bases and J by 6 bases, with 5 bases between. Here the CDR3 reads CASSPLSEAFF. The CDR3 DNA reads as TGTGCCAGCTCACCTTTGTCTGAAGCTTTCTTT.

CDR3 coding DNA: TGTGCCAGCAGCGTAGTGGACAAGAACACTGAAGCTTTCTTT. Translated: CASSVVDKNTEAFF. This chain connects TRBV9 to TRBJ1-1, with D maybe TRBD1 (5 bases). The length of the CDR3 is 14 residues. Germline loops: CDR1 SGDLS, CDR2 YYNGEE. The V end was cut by 0 bases, the J end by 1 base, with 7 bases between.

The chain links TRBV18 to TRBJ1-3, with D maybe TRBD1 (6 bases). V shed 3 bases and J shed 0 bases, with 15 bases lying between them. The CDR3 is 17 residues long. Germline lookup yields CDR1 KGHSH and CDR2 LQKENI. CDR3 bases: TGTGCCAGCTCACCCTGGACAGCTGTCGGCTCTGGAAACACCATATATTTT. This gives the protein CASSPWTAVGSGNTIYF.

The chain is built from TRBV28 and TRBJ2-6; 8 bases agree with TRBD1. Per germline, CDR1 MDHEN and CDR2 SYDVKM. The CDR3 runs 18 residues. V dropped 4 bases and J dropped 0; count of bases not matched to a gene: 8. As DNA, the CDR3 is TGTGCCAGCAGTTCGGCAGGGGGCACAGGCTCTGGGGCCAACGTCCTGACTTTC. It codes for CASSSAGGTGSGANVLTF.

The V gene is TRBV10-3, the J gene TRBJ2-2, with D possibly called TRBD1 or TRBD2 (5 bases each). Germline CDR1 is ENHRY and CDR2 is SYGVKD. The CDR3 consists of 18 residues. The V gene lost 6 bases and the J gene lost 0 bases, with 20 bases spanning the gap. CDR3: CAIRGTQGNTANTGELFF. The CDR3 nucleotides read TGTGCCATCAGGGGGACCCAGGGAAATACTGCGAACACCGGGGAGCTGTTTTTT.

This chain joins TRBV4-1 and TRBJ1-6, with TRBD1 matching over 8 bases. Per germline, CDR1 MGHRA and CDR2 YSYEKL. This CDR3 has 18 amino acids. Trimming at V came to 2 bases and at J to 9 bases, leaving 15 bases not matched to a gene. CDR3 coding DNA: TGCGCCAGCAGCCAAACCCAGAACCCAGGACAGGGAGGTTCACCCCTCCACTTT. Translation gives CASSQTQNPGQGGSPLHF.

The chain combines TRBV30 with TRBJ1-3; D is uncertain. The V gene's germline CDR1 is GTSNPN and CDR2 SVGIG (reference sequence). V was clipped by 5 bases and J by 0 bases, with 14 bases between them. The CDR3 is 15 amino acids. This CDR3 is CAWGEVGFSGNTIYF. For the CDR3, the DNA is TGTGCCTGGGGCGAGGTGGGATTCTCTGGAAACACCATATATTTT.

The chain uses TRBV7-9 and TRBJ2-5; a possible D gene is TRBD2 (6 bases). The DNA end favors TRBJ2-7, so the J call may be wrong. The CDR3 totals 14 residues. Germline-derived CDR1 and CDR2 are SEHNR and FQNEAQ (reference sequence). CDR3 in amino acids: CASSFLEGTYEQYF. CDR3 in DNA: TGTGCCAGCAGCTTCCTGGAGGGAACCTACGAGCAGTACTTC.

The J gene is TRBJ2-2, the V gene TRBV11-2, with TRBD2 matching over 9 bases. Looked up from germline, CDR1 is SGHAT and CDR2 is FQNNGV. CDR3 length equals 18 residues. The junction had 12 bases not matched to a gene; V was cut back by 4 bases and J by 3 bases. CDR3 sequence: CASSSGLAFQFDTGELFF. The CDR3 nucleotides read TGTGCCAGCAGCTCCGGACTAGCGTTCCAGTTTGACACCGGGGAGCTGTTTTTT.

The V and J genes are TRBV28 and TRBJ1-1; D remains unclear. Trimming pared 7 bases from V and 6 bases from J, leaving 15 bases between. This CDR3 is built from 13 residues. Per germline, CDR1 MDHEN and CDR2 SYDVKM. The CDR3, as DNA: TGTGCCAGCATCATTCCACAGTCCGCTGAAGCTTTCTTT. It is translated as CASIIPQSAEAFF.

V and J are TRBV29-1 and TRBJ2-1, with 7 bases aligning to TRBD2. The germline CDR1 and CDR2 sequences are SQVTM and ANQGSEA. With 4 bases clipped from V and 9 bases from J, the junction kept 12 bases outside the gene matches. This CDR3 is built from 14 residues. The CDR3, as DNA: TGCAGCGTTGCAGAAGGGAGGGGACGAGGTGAGCAGTTCTTC. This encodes CSVAEGRGRGEQFF.

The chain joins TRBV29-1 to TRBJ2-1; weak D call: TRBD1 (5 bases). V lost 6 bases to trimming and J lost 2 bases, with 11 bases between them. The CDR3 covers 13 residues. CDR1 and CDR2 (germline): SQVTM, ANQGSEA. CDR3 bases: TGCAGCGTCGACCAGGGTCCCTACAATGAGCAGTTCTTC. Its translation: CSVDQGPYNEQFF.

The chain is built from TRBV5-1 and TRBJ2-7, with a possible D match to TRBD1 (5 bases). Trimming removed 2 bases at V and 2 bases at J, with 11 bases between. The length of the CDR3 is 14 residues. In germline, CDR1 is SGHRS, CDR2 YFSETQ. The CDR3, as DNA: TGCGCCAGCAGCTTTAACGACAGTCCCTACGAGCAGTACTTC. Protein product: CASSFNDSPYEQYF.

CDR3 amino acids: CASRWDEAGELFF. The CDR3 region has the DNA TGTGCCAGCAGGTGGGACGAGGCCGGGGAGCTGTTTTTT. The chain combines TRBV2 with TRBJ2-2; the D call may be TRBD1 or TRBD2 (5 bases each). CDR1 and CDR2 from the germline V gene are SNHLY and FYNNEI. This CDR3 spans 13 amino acids. Trimming took 6 bases from V and 6 from J, leaving 11 bases between them.

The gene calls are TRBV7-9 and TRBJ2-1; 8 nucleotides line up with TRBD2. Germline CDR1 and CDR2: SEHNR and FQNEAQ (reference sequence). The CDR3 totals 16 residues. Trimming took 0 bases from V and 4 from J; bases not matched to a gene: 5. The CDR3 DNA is TGTGCCAGCAGCTTAGCGATAGCGGGAATATACAATGAGCAGTTCTTC. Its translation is CASSLAIAGIYNEQFF.

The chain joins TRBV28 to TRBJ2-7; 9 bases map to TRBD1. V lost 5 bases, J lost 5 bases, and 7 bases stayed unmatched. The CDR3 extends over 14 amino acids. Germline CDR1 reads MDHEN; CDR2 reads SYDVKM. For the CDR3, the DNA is TGTGCCAGCAGTGCCACCGGGACAGGGAACGAGCAGTACTTC. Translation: CASSATGTGNEQYF.

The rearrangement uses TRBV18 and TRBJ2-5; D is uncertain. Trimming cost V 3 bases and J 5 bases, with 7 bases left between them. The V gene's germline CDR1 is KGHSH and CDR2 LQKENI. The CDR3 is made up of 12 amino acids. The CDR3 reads CASSPLEETQYF. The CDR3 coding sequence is TGTGCCAGCTCACCCCTAGAGGAGACCCAGTACTTC.

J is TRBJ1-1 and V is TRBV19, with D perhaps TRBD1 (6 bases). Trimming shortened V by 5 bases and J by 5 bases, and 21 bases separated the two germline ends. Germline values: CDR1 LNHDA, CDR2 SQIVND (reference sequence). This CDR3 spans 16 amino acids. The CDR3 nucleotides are TGTGCCAGTAGTCCCCGGGACACGAGGGTTGCGACTGAAGCTTTCTTT. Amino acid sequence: CASSPRDTRVATEAFF. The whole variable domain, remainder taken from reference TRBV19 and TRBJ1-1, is DGGITQSPKYLFRKEGQNVTLSCEQNLNHDAMYWYRQDPGQGLRLIYYSQIVNDFQKGDIAEGYSVSREKKESFPLTVTSAQKNPTAFYLCASSPRDTRVATEAFFGQGTRLTVV.

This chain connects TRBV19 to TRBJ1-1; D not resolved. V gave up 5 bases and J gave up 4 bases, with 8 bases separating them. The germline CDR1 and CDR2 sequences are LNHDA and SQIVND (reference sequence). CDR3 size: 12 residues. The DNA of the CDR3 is TGTGCCAGTAGTCAGGCGTCCACTGAAGCTTTCTTT. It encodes CASSQASTEAFF.